A single TCR beta chain is shown here with its context. As yet, its antigen is unknown. This sample is drawn from a study of T cell repertoires in cytomegalovirus infection. Study in general: CMV infection plus the matching HLA type was flagged by public TCR beta signatures.

Study results and caveats: Cumulative frequency (of public TCR beta family members) identified carriers of CMV plus the relevant HLA. HLA-C-restricted CMV clonotypes gave the most frequent clonotype in two of eight donors.

MiXCR, run by TCRdb on the reads, gives a single entry per CDR3 protein. The table shows roughly 230,000 distinct CDR3 sequences, with roughly 23% occurring only once. The source material was CD8+ T cells from PBMCs. This TCR was recovered from a human donor in good health (CMV status not recorded). Some clones in this sample may be carry-over from other donors' samples.

DNA of the CDR3: TGTGCCAGCAGTTTGTTCGAGGGCGCATCTTTGGAGACCCAGTACTTC. This encodes CASSLFEGASLETQYF. The chain employs TRBV27 and TRBJ2-5; D is perhaps TRBD2 (5 bases). The CDR3 runs to 16 residues. Germline values: CDR1 MNHEY, CDR2 SMNVEV (reference sequence). Trimming left V 3 bases short and J 5 bases short, with 19 bases between.